These T cell receptor beta chains were read from a single sample in a study of blood T cell repertoires in COVID-19. Produced via immunoSEQ multiplex PCR; TCRdb's table is partial and in-frame only. Found here are some 80,000 clones, under 95% of them singletons; the top ten hold around a sixth. The sample comprised peripheral blood. Receptor source: a woman of 80 years or more with active or convalescent COVID-19. Each CDR3 is given without its conserved first and last residue.

J: TRBJ1-2
V: TRBV9
CDR3: ASSAVVQGGNYGYT

J: TRBJ2-3
V: TRBV6-2/TRBV6-3
CDR3: ASSYSVGSDTQY

J: TRBJ2-2
V: TRBV5-1
CDR3: ASSSTGYDTGELF

J: TRBJ1-3
V: TRBV6-5
CDR3: ASSSTTGNTIY

J: TRBJ1-4
V: TRBV6-5
CDR3: ASSYDRSRGEKLF

J: TRBJ2-1
V: TRBV5-1
CDR3: ASSLGVAGYNEQF

J: TRBJ1-1
V: TRBV6-5
CDR3: ASRRPTGGGTEAF

J: TRBJ2-4
V: TRBV4-1
CDR3: ASSPLAGGSGIQY

J: TRBJ1-5
V: TRBV5-4
CDR3: ASSPPDRGVVYSNQPQH

J: TRBJ1-3
V: TRBV6-5
CDR3: ASSRTFSGNTIY

J: TRBJ2-3
V: TRBV5-1
CDR3: ASSSWPTDTQY

J: TRBJ1-2
V: TRBV25-1
CDR3: ASSEWSGVDYGYT

J: TRBJ2-7
V: TRBV7-9
CDR3: ASSRAGTVTYEQY

J: TRBJ1-2
V: TRBV15
CDR3: ATSRESSTGWNGYT

J: TRBJ1-1
V: TRBV28
CDR3: ASRALEAF

J: TRBJ1-4
V: TRBV4-3
CDR3: ASSQVGLGGEKLF

J: TRBJ1-1
V: TRBV9
CDR3: ASSVTGSGMNTEAF

J: TRBJ2-2
V: TRBV7-2
CDR3: ASSLRWRGGTGELF

J: TRBJ2-7
V: TRBV5-1
CDR3: ASSFSKGQKLSSYEQY

J: TRBJ1-1
V: TRBV5-5
CDR3: ASSLASIAF

J: TRBJ1-3
V: TRBV10-3
CDR3: AISEHRDRGSSGNTIY

J: TRBJ2-7
V: TRBV6-6
CDR3: ASSYSIGRLTYEQY

J: TRBJ1-2
V: TRBV19
CDR3: ASSKAGGYGANGYT

J: TRBJ1-3
V: TRBV18
CDR3: ASSPPQGHSGNTIY

J: TRBJ1-3
V: TRBV9
CDR3: ASSDTTGSGNTIY

J: TRBJ1-3
V: TRBV27
CDR3: ASSYGTAVQIDPCSGNTIY

J: TRBJ2-4
V: TRBV19
CDR3: ASSTWADIQY

J: TRBJ1-2
V: TRBV28
CDR3: ASSFGGDYGYT

J: TRBJ1-4
V: TRBV18
CDR3: ASSGGQTTNEKLF

J: TRBJ2-4
V: TRBV7-8
CDR3: ATSGTGWNIQY

J: TRBJ2-3
V: TRBV19
CDR3: ASGTSNTDTQY